In this sample, the clone carrying this TCR beta chain turned up once. Antigen: not known. The V end lost 4 bases, the J end lost 4 bases, and 12 bases lay between the germline ends. Germline V gives CDR1 SGHNT, CDR2 YYREEE (reference sequence). The CDR3 runs 13 residues. This sample is part of a study of cytotoxic CD8 clonotypes in ibrutinib-treated CLL. Study-level information: After a median of almost 70 months, 14 patients stayed remitted and around 12 progressed; responses had been partial in about 24 and complete in 2. Response sampling occurred after a median 12 months of treatment (range 6 to 36).

Study-wide findings and caveats: Clonality was elevated at ibrutinib response and had returned toward baseline at progression. Pretreatment clonality was elevated relative to age-matched healthy donors and paralleled circulating CD8+ T-cell counts.

Sequencing used immunoSEQ multiplex PCR; TCRdb keeps in-frame clones, though not all of them. The sample has about 25,000 clones, around 69% seen once. The chain uses TRBV5-4 and TRBJ2-7; unclear D gene. Sequencing was performed on PBMCs, taken at disease progression, from a patient treated with ibrutinib. The clonotype originates from a human donor with chronic lymphocytic leukemia. As DNA, the CDR3 is TGTGCCAGCAGCCCCGGCTCTTCGTACGAGCAGTACTTC. Its protein is CASSPGSSYEQYF.